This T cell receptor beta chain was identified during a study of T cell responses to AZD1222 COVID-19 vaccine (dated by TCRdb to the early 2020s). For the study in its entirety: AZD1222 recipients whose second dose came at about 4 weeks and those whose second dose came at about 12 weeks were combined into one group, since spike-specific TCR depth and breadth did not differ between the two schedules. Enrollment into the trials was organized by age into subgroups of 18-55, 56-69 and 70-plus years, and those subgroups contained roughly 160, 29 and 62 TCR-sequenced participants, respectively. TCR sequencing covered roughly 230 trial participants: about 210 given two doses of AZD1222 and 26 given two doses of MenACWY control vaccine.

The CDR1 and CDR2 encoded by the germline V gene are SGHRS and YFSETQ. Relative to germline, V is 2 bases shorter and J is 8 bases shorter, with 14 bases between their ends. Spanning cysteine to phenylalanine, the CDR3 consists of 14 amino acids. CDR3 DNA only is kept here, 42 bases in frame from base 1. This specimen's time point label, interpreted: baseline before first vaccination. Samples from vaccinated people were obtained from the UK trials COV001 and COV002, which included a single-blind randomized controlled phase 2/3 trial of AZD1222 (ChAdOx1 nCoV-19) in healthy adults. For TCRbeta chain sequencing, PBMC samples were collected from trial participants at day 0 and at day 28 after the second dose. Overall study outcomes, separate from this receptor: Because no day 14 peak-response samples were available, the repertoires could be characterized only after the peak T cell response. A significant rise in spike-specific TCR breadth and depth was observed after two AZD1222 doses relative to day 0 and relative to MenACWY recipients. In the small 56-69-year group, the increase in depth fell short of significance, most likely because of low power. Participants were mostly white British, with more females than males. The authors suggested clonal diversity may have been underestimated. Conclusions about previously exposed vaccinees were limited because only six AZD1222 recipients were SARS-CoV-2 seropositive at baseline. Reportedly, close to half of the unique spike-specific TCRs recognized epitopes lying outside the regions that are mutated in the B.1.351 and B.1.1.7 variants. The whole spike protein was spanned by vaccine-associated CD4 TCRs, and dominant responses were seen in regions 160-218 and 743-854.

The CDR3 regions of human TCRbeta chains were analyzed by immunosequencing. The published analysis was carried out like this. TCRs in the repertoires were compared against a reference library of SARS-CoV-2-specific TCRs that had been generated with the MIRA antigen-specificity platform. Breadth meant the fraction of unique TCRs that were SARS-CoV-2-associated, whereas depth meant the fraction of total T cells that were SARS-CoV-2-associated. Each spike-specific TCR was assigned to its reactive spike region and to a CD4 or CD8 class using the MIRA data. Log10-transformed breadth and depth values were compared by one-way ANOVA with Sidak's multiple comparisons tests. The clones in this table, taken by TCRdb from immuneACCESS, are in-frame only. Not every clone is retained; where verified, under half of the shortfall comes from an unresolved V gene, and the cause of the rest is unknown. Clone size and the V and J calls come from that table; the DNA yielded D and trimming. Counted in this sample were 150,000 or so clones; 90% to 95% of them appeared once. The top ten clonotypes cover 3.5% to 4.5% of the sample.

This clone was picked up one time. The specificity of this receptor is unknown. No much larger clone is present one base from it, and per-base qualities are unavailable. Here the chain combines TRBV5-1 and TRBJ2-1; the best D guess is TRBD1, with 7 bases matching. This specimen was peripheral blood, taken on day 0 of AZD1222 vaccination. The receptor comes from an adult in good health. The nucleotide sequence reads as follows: TGCGCCAGCAGCTTCAGGGGGACGGGAGATGAGCAGTTCTTC. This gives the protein CASSFRGTGDEQFF.